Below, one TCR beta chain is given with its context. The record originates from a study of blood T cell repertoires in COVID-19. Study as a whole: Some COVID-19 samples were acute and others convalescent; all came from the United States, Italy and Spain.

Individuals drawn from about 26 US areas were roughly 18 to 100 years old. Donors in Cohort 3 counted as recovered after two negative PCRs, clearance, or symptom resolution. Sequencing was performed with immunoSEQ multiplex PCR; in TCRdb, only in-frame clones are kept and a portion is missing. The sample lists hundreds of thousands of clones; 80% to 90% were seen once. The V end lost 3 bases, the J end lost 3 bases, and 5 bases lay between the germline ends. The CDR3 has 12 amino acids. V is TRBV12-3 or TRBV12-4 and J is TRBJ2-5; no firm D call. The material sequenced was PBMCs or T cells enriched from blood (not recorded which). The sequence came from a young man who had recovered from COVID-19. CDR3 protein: CASSFSEETQYF. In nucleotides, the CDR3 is TGTGCCAGCAGTTTTTCTGAAGAGACCCAGTACTTC.